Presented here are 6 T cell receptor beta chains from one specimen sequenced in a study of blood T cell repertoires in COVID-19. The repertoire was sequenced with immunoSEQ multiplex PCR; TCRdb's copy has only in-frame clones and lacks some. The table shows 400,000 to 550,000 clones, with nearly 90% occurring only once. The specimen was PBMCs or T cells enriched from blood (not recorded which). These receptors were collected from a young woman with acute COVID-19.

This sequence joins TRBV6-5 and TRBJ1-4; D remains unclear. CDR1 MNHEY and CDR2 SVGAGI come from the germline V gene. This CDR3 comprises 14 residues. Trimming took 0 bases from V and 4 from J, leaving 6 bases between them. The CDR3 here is CASSYSPGNEKLFF. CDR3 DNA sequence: TGTGCCAGCAGTTACTCCCCGGGTAATGAAAAACTGTTTTTT.

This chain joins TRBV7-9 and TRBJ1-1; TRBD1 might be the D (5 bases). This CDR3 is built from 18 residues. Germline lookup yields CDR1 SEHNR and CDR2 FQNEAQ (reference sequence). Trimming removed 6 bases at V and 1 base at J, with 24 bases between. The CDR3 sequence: CASRSFTGTPSWNTEAFF. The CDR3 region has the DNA TGTGCCAGCAGGTCCTTTACCGGGACTCCGTCGTGGAACACTGAAGCTTTCTTT.

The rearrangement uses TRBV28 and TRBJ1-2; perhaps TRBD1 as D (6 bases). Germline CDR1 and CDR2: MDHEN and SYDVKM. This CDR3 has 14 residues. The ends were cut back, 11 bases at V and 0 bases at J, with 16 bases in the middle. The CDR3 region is CAGRGAASNYGYTF. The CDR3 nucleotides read TGTGCCGGCCGGGGGGCCGCTTCTAACTATGGCTACACCTTC.

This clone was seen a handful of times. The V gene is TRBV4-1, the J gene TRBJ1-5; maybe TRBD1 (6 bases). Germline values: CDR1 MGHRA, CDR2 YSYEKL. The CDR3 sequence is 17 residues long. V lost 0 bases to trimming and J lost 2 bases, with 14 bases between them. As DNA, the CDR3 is TGCGCCAGCAGCCAAGATTACGGGGGGCTTGGCAATCAGCCCCAGCATTTT. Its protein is CASSQDYGGLGNQPQHF.

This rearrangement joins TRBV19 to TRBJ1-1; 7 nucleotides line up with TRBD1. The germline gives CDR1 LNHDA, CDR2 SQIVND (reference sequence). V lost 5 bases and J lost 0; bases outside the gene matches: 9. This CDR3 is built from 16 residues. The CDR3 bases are TGTGCCAGTAGTCCGCCGGGACAGAGGGTGAACACTGAAGCTTTCTTT. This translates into CASSPPGQRVNTEAFF.

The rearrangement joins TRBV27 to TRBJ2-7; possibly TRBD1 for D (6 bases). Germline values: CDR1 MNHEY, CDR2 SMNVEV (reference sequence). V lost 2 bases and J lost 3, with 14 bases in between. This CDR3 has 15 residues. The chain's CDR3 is CASSLLAGESYEQYF. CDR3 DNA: TGTGCCAGCAGTTTACTAGCAGGGGAGAGCTACGAGCAGTACTTC.